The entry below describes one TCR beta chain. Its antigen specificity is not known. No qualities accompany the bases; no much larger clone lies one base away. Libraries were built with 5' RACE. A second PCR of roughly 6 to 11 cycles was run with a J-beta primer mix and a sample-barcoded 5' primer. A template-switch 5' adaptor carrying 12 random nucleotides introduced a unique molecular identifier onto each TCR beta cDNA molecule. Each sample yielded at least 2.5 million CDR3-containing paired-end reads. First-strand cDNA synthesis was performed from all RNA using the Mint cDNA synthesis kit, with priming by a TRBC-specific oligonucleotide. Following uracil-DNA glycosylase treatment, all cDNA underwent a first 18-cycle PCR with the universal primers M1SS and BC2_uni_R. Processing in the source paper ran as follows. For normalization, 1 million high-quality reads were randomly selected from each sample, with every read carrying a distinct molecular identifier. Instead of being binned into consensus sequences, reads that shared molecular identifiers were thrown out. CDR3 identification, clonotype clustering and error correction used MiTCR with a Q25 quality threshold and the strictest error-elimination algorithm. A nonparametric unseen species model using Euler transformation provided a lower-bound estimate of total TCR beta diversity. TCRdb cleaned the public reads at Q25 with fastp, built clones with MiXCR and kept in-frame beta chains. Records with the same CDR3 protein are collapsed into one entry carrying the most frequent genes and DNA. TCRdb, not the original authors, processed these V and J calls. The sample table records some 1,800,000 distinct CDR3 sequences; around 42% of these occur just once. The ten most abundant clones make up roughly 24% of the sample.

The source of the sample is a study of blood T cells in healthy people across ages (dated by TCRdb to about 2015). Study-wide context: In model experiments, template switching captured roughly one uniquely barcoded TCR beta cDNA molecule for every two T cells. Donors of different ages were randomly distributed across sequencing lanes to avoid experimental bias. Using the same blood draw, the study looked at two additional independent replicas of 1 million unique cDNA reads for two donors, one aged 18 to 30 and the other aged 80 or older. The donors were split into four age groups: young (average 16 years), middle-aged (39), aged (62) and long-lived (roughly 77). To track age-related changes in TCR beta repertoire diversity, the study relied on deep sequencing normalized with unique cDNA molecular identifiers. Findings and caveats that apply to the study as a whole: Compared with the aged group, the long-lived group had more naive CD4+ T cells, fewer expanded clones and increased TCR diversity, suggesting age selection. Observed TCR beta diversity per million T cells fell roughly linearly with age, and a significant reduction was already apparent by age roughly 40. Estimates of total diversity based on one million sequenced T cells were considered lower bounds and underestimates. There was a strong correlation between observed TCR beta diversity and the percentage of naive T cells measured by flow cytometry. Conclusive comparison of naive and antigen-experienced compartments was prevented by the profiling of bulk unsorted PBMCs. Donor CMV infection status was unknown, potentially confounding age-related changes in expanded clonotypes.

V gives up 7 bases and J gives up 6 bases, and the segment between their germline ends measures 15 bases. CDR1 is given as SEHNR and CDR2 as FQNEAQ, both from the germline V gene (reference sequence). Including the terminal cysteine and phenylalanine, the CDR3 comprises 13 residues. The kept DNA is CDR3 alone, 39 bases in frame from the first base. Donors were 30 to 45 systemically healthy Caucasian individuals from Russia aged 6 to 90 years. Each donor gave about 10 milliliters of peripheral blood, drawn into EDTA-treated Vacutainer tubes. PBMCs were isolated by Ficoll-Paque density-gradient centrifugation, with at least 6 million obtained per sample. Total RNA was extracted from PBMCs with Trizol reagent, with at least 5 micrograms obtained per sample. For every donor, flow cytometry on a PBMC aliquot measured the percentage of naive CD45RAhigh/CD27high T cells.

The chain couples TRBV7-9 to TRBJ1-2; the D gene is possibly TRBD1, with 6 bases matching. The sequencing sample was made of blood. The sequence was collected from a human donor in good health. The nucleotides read TGTGCCAGCAACCGACCAGGGGTGGATGGCTACACCTTC. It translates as CASNRPGVDGYTF.